This T cell receptor beta chain was retrieved from a study of T-cell reconstitution after alpha-beta-depleted transplantation in children. This clonotype was seen at least ten times. Its antigen remains unknown. The J segment lost 4 bases and the V segment lost 0 bases, leaving 3 bases of the junction unmatched. The CDR3 is made up of 14 amino acids. Looked up from germline, CDR1 is SGHKS and CDR2 is YYEKEE (reference sequence). For TCRbeta, the library was prepared with unique molecular identifiers. Each CDR3 protein gets one entry after TCRdb re-called the PCR reads with MiXCR. Among about 190,000 distinct CDR3 sequences listed, over 8.5% were seen once. Overall study findings and caveats: Surviving recipient T cells and thymic progenitors accounted for the high day-60 TCRbeta diversity observed in some patients. Expanded graft clones, several hundred of them, were reportedly the source of alpha-beta T cells about two months after transplant. Newly produced T cells mostly accounted for T-cell counts and diversity one year post-transplant.

Source: PBMCs, taken before TCRalphabeta/CD19-depleted stem cell transplant. The sequence was obtained from a boy younger than 10 with acute myeloid leukemia, due to receive a stem cell transplant. The chain couples TRBV5-5 to TRBJ2-7, with 8 bases aligning to TRBD2. Here the CDR3 DNA reads TGTGCCAGCAGCTTGGGAGCGGGGGTTTACGAGCAGTACGTC. Protein: CASSLGAGVYEQYV.